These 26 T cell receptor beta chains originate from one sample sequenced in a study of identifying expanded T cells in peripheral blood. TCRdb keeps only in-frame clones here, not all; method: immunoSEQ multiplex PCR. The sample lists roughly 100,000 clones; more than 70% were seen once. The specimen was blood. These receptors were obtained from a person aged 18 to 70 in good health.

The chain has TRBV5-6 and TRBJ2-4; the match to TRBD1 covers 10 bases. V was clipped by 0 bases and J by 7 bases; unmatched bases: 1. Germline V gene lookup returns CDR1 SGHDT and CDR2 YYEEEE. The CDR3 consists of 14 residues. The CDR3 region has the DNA TGTGCCAGCAGCTTGGGACAGGGGGCGAACATTCAGTACTTC. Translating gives CASSLGQGANIQYF. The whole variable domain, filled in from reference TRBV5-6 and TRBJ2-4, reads DAGVTQSPTHLIKTRGQQVTLRCSPKSGHDTVSWYQQALGQGPQFIFQYYEEEERQRGNFPDRFSGHQFPNYSSELNVNALLLGDSALYLCASSLGQGANIQYFGAGTRLSVL.

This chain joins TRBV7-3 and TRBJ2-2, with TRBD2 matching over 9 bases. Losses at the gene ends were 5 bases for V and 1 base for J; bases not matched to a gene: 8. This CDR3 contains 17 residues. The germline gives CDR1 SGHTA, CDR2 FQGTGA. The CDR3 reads CASSPGGGRVNTGELFF. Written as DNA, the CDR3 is TGTGCCAGCAGCCCCGGCGGCGGGAGGGTGAACACCGGGGAGCTGTTTTTT.

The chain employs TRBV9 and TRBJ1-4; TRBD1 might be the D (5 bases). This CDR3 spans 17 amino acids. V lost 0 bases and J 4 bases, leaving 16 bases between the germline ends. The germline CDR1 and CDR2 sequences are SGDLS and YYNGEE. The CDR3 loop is CASSVAAGVVGNEKLFF. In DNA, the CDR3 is TGTGCCAGCAGCGTAGCTGCGGGGGTTGTCGGTAATGAAAAACTGTTTTTT. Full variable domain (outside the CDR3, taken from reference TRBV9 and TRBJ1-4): DSGVTQTPKHLITATGQRVTLRCSPRSGDLSVYWYQQSLDQGLQFLIQYYNGEERAKGNILERFSAQQFPDLHSELNLSSLELGDSALYFCASSVAAGVVGNEKLFFGSGTQLSVL.

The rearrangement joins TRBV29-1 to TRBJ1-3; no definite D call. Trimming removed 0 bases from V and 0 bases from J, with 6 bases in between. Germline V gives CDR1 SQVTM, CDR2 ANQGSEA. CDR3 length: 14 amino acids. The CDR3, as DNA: TGCAGCGTTGAAGACCCCAGCTCTGGAAACACCATATATTTT. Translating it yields CSVEDPSSGNTIYF.

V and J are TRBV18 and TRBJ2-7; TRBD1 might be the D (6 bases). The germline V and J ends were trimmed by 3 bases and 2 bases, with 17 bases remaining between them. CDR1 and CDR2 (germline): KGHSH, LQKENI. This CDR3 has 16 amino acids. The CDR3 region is CASSPLDRQVTYEQYF. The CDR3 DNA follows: TGTGCCAGCTCACCCCTAGATCGACAGGTCACCTACGAGCAGTACTTC.

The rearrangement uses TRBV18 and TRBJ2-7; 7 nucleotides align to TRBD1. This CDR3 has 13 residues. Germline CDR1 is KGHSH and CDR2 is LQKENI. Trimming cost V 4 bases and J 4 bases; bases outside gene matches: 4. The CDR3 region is CASSLQGFYEQYF. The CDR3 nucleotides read TGTGCCAGCTCACTACAGGGGTTTTACGAGCAGTACTTC.

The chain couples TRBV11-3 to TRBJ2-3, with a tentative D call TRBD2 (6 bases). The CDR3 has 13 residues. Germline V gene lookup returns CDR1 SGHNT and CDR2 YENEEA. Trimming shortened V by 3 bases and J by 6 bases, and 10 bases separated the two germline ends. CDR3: CASSFGGVDTQYF. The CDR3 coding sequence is TGTGCCAGCAGCTTTGGCGGGGTGGATACGCAGTATTTT.

CDR3 coding DNA: TGTGCCAGCAGCTCCGGACGCTACGAGCAGTACTTC. This encodes CASSSGRYEQYF. The chain employs TRBV11-2 and TRBJ2-7; D uncertain. Germline lookup yields CDR1 SGHAT and CDR2 FQNNGV. CDR3 length: 12 amino acids. Trimming took off 4 bases at V and 3 bases at J, with 7 bases between the two ends.

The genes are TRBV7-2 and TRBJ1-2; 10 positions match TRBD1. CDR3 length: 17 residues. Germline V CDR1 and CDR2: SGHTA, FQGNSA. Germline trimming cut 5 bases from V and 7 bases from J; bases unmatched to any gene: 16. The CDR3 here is CASSNHGTGVVLGGYTF. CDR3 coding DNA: TGTGCCAGCAGCAACCACGGGACAGGGGTAGTTTTGGGTGGCTACACCTTC.

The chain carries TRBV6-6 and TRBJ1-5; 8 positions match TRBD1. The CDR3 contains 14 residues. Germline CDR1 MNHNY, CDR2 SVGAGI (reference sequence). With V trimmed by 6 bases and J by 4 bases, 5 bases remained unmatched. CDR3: CASSRGQENQPQHF. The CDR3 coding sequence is TGTGCCAGCAGCCGGGGACAGGAGAATCAGCCCCAGCATTTT.

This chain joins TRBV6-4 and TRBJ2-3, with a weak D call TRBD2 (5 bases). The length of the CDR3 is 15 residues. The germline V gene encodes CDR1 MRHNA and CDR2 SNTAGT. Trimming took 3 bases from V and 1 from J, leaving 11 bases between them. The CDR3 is CASSEGGSRTDTQYF. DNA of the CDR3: TGTGCCAGCAGTGAGGGCGGGTCCCGCACAGATACGCAGTATTTT.

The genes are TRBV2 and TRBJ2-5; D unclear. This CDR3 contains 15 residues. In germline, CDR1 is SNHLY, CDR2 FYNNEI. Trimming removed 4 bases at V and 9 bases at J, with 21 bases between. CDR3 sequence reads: CASSALRIDPMAQYF. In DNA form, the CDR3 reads TGTGCCAGCAGTGCCCTCCGGATAGATCCAATGGCCCAGTACTTC.

Here the CDR3 DNA reads TGTGCCAGCAGCAGAAAACGGGGGGCCTACGAGCAGTACTTC. Translated, it gives CASSRKRGAYEQYF. V and J are TRBV28 and TRBJ2-7, with 7 bases fitting TRBD2. Germline CDR1 is MDHEN and CDR2 is SYDVKM. V gave up 6 bases and J gave up 2 bases; unmatched junction bases: 7. This CDR3 has 14 residues.

The CDR3 sequence is CASSSGLAGTYEQYF. DNA for the CDR3: TGTGCCAGCAGCAGCGGACTAGCGGGGACCTACGAGCAGTACTTC. This chain joins TRBV13 and TRBJ2-7; 12 nucleotides agree with TRBD2. Per germline, CDR1 PRHDT and CDR2 FYEKMQ (reference sequence). The length of the CDR3 is 15 residues. Unmatched junction bases numbered 4, after V lost 5 bases and J lost 2 bases. Variable domain in full (rest from reference TRBV13 and TRBJ2-7): AAGVIQSPRHLIKEKRETATLKCYPIPRHDTVYWYQQGPGQDPQFLISFYEKMQSDKGSIPDRFSAQQFSDYHSELNMSSLELGDSALYFCASSSGLAGTYEQYFGPGTRLTVT.

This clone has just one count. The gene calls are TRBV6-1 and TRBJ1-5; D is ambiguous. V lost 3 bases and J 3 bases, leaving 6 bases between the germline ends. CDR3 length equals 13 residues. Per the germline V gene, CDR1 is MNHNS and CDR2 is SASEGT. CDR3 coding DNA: TGTGCCAGCAGTGAGAACACCAATCAGCCCCAGCATTTT. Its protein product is CASSENTNQPQHF.

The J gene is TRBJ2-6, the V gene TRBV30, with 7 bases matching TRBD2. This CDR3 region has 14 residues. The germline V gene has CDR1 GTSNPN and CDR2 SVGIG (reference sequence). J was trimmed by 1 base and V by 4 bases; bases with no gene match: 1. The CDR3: CAWTGGSGANVLTF. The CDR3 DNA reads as TGTGCCTGGACGGGGGGATCTGGGGCCAACGTCCTGACTTTC. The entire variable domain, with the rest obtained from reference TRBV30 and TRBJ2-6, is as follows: SQTIHQWPATLVQPVGSPLSLECTVEGTSNPNLYWYRQAAGRGLQLLFYSVGIGQISSEVPQNLSASRPQDRQFILSSKKLLLSDSGFYLCAWTGGSGANVLTFGAGSRLTVL.

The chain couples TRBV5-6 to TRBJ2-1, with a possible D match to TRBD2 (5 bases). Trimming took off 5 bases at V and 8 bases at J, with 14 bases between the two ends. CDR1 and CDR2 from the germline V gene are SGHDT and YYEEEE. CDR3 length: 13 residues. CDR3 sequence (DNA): TGTGCCAGCAGAAATCCCCCCGGGGATGAGCAGTTCTTC. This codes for CASRNPPGDEQFF.

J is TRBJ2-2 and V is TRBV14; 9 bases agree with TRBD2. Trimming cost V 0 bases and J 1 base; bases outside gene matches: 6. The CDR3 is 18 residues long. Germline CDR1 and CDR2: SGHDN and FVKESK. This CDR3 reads CASSQDRSSGGNTGELFF. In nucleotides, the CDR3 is TGTGCCAGCAGCCAAGATCGCAGTAGCGGGGGGAACACCGGGGAGCTGTTTTTT.

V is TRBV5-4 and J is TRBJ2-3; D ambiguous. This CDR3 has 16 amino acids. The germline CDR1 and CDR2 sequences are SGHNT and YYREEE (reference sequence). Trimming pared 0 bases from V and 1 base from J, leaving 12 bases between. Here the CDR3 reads CASSLVSAARTDTQYF. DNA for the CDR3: TGTGCCAGCAGCTTGGTCTCGGCGGCCCGCACAGATACGCAGTATTTT. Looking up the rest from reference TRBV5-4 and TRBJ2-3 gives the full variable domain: ETGVTQSPTHLIKTRGQQVTLRCSSQSGHNTVSWYQQALGQGPQFIFQYYREEENGRGNFPPRFSGLQFPNYSSELNVNALELDDSALYLCASSLVSAARTDTQYFGPGTRLTVL.

The CDR3 is CASSLRPGLAGGSDTQYF. In nucleotides, the CDR3 is TGTGCCAGCAGTCTTAGACCGGGACTAGCCGGGGGCTCAGATACGCAGTATTTT. The chain combines TRBV7-6 with TRBJ2-3; TRBD2 agrees at 9 bases. Germline V lookup: CDR1 SGHVS, CDR2 FNYEAQ. Trimming took 6 bases from V and 4 from J; bases not matched to a gene: 17. The CDR3 runs 18 residues.

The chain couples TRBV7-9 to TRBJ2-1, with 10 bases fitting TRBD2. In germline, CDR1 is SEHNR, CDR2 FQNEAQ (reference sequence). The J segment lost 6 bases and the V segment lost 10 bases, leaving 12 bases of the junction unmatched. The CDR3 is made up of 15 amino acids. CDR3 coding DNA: TGTGCCACAGGCCCAGGCCTAGCGGGAGTCAATGAGCAGTTCTTC. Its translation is CATGPGLAGVNEQFF.

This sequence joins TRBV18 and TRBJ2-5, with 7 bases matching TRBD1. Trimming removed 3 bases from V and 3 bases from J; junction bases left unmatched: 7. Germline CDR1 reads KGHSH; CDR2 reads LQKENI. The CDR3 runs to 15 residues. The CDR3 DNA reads TGTGCCAGCTCACCCAACAGGGGAAGGAAAGAGACCCAGTACTTC. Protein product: CASSPNRGRKETQYF.

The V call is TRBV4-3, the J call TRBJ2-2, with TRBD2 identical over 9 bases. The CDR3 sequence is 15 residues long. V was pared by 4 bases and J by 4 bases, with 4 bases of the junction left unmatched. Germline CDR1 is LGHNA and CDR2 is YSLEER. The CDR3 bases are TGCGCCAGCAGCCGGGGACTAGCCAGCACCGGGGAGCTGTTTTTT. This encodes CASSRGLASTGELFF.

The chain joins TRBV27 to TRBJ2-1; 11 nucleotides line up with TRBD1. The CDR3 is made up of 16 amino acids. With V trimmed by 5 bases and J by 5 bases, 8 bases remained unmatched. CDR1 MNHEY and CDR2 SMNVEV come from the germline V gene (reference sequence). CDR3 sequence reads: CASSPLGQGANNEQFF. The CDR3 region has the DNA TGTGCCAGCAGTCCACTCGGACAGGGGGCGAACAATGAGCAGTTCTTC.

CDR3 residues: CASSIAGFGRESANTGELFF. The DNA of the CDR3 is TGTGCCAGTAGTATAGCGGGGTTCGGGCGGGAATCAGCGAACACCGGGGAGCTGTTTTTT. The chain employs TRBV19 and TRBJ2-2, with D possibly TRBD2 on 6 matching bases. Germline V lookup: CDR1 LNHDA, CDR2 SQIVND (reference sequence). The CDR3 contains 20 residues. With 1 base removed from V and 0 bases from J, the gap between germline ends came to 21 bases.

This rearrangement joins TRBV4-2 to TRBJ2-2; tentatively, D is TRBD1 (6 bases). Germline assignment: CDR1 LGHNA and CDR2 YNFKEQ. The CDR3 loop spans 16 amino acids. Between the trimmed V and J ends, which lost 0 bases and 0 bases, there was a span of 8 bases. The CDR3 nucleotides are TGTGCCAGCAGCCAAGATGGGGGCCCGAACACCGGGGAGCTGTTTTTT. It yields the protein CASSQDGGPNTGELFF.